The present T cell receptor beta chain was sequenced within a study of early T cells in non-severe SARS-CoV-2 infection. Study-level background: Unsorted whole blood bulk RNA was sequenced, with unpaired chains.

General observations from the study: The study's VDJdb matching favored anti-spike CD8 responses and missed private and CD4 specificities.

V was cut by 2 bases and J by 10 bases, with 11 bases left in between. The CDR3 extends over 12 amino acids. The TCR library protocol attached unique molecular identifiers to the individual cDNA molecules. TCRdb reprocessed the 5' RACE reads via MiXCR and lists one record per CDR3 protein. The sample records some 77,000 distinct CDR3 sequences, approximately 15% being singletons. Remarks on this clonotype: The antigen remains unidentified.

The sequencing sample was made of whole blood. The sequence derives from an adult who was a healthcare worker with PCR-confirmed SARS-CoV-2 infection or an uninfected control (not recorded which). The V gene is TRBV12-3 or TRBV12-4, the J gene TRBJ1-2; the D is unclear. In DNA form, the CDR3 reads TGTGCCAGCAGTTTATCTGAAGAGATCTACACCTTC. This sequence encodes CASSLSEEIYTF.